The entry below describes one T cell receptor (beta chain). The time point was: sample taken at primary tumor resection. Tumor, nontumor lung or frozen PBMC supplied whole RNA that was sequenced unsorted. These data come from a study of spatial heterogeneity in lung cancer. TCRdb fed the 5' RACE reads into MiXCR, producing one record per CDR3 protein. The table shows some 45,000 distinct CDR3 sequences, with over 9.5% occurring only once. The V and J ends lost 7 bases and 5 bases respectively, with 13 bases between them. The CDR3 sequence is 12 residues long. Germline V gene lookup returns CDR1 DFQATT and CDR2 SNEGSKA (reference sequence).

The chain is built from TRBV20-1 and TRBJ2-3; D may be TRBD2 (5 bases). This clonotype was obtained from a female donor with early-stage non-small cell lung cancer. Material: PBMCs, obtained at surgery. CDR3 amino acids: CSVRLGGDTQYF. CDR3 DNA: TGCAGTGTGAGGTTAGGAGGAGATACGCAGTATTTT.